This entry lists 8 T cell receptor beta chains sequenced from one sample in a study of a mutant IDH1 vaccine in newly diagnosed glioma (dated by TCRdb to the early 2020s). In the paper's terms, the time point label means: baseline, week 1 (first vaccination visit). Read against the paper, the sample's treatment or condition label means: pre-vaccination baseline after standard-of-care therapy. The library was obtained by the immunoSEQ multiplex PCR assay. In its TCRdb copy, this immuneACCESS table keeps in-frame sequences only and misses some clones. Where compared with another copy, unresolved V genes explain less than half of these, and the others have no known cause. Counted in this sample were 60,000 to 85,000 clones; 75% to 85% of them appeared once. The ten biggest clones cover about 7.5% of the sample. Sequencing was performed on PBMCs, taken from a glioma patient treated with radiotherapy, temozolomide or both. These receptors originate from a man aged 50-60 years with glioma.

The J gene is TRBJ2-2, the V gene TRBV29-1; D is possibly TRBD2 (5 bases). With 6 bases removed from V and 4 bases from J, the gap between germline ends came to 9 bases. CDR3 size: 12 residues. Germline V gene lookup returns CDR1 SQVTM and CDR2 ANQGSEA. In DNA, the CDR3 is TGCAGCGTAGAGGGTGGCACCGGGGAGCTGTTTTTT. It encodes CSVEGGTGELFF.

The chain links TRBV19 to TRBJ1-5; no clear D gene. This CDR3 is 13 amino acids long. V dropped 3 bases and J dropped 6 bases, with 9 bases sitting between them. The germline V gene has CDR1 LNHDA and CDR2 SQIVND (reference sequence). CDR3 nucleotide sequence: TGTGCCAGTAGTATGGTGATGGGTCAGCCCCAGCATTTT. This encodes CASSMVMGQPQHF.

V gene TRBV7-3 combines with J gene TRBJ2-2; 8 bases map to TRBD2. Trimming cost V 4 bases and J 6 bases; bases outside gene matches: 7. The CDR3 totals 15 residues. CDR1 and CDR2 from the germline V gene are SGHTA and FQGTGA. The DNA of the CDR3 is TGTGCCAGCAGCTCCGGGGGGGCCAAGGCCGGGGAGCTGTTTTTT. Protein product: CASSSGGAKAGELFF. The complete variable domain, with remaining parts taken from reference TRBV7-3 and TRBJ2-2, reads GAGVSQTPSNKVTEKGKYVELRCDPISGHTALYWYRQSLGQGPEFLIYFQGTGAADDSGLPNDRFFAVRPEGSVSTLKIQRTERGDSAVYLCASSSGGAKAGELFFGEGSRLTVL.

CDR3: CASTRQGGDTGELFF. For the CDR3, the DNA is TGTGCCAGCACCCGACAGGGCGGCGACACCGGGGAGCTGTTTTTT. The rearrangement uses TRBV2 and TRBJ2-2, with 7 bases fitting TRBD1. This CDR3 contains 15 residues. V gave up 7 bases and J gave up 3 bases; unmatched junction bases: 8. Germline CDR1 and CDR2: SNHLY and FYNNEI.

This clone has just one count. The V gene is TRBV9, the J gene TRBJ2-7; no clear D gene. V was cut by 0 bases and J by 0 bases, with 10 bases left in between. Per the germline V gene, CDR1 is SGDLS and CDR2 is YYNGEE. The CDR3 is 15 residues long. The CDR3 DNA reads as TGTGCCAGCAGCGTAGGAGACGGTAGCTCCTACGAGCAGTACTTC. Translating it yields CASSVGDGSSYEQYF.

The V gene is TRBV5-4, the J gene TRBJ1-1, with D possibly TRBD1 on 5 matching bases. The CDR3 runs to 14 residues. Trimming took 0 bases from V and 7 from J, leaving 13 bases between them. From germline, CDR1 is SGHNT and CDR2 YYREEE (reference sequence). The chain's CDR3 is CASSLDGAAYEAFF. CDR3 DNA: TGTGCCAGCAGCTTGGACGGGGCAGCCTATGAAGCTTTCTTT. The full variable domain, completed using reference TRBV5-4 and TRBJ1-1, is ETGVTQSPTHLIKTRGQQVTLRCSSQSGHNTVSWYQQALGQGPQFIFQYYREEENGRGNFPPRFSGLQFPNYSSELNVNALELDDSALYLCASSLDGAAYEAFFGQGTRLTVV.

The chain recombines TRBV18 with TRBJ2-3; D is ambiguous. The CDR3 totals 12 residues. Germline V CDR1 and CDR2: KGHSH, LQKENI. V gave up 5 bases and J gave up 5 bases, with 8 bases separating them. CDR3 in DNA: TGTGCCAGCTCAGCAGCCCGAGATACGCAGTATTTT. It encodes CASSAARDTQYF.

The chain recombines TRBV5-1 with TRBJ2-7; 9 bases line up with TRBD1. In germline, CDR1 is SGHRS, CDR2 YFSETQ. Trimming at V came to 4 bases and at J to 6 bases, leaving 8 bases not matched to a gene. This CDR3 spans 14 amino acids. This chain's CDR3 is CASSRDRDFGEQYF. For the CDR3, the DNA is TGCGCCAGCAGCCGGGACAGGGACTTCGGCGAGCAGTACTTC.